This is a list of T cell receptor beta chains from one sample in a study of T cells in Graves' hyperthyroidism and ophthalmopathy. TCRdb used MiXCR to reprocess the multiplex PCR reads, holding one entry per CDR3 protein. The repertoire holds approximately 600,000 distinct CDR3 sequences, 15% to 20% seen once, with over 3.5% in the top ten. Sequencing was carried out using blood. The receptor source for this set is a woman younger than 45 with Graves' hyperthyroidism. The CDR3 runs from the conserved cysteine through the conserved F or W. The order of the fields is clone size, V gene, J gene, D gene, CDR3 protein, CDR3 DNA. D genes are given only for firm matches. Expanded clones are given a class, and other clones once, few, many or no size at all.

abundance: few
v_gene: TRBV9
j_gene: TRBJ2-1
d_gene: -
CDR3aa: CASSVSTETSWLEQFF
CDR3nt: TGTGCCAGCAGCGTGAGTACTGAGACTAGTTGGTTGGAGCAGTTCTTC

abundance: many
v_gene: TRBV18
j_gene: TRBJ1-1
d_gene: TRBD1
CDR3aa: CASSDRVGGAEAFF
CDR3nt: TGTGCCAGCTCAGACAGGGTCGGAGGGGCTGAAGCTTTCTTT

abundance: many
v_gene: TRBV3-1
j_gene: TRBJ2-1
d_gene: -
CDR3aa: CASSLLSDYNEQFF
CDR3nt: TGTGCCAGCAGCCTGCTCTCTGACTACAATGAGCAGTTCTTC

abundance: few
v_gene: TRBV27
j_gene: TRBJ2-3
d_gene: -
CDR3aa: CASKFGDTQYF
CDR3nt: TGTGCCAGCAAATTCGGGGATACGCAGTATTTT

abundance: many
v_gene: TRBV28
j_gene: TRBJ1-4
d_gene: TRBD1
CDR3aa: CASGPSRGNEKLFF
CDR3nt: TGTGCCAGCGGTCCTAGCAGGGGGAACGAAAAACTGTTTTTT

abundance: many
v_gene: TRBV2
j_gene: TRBJ2-3
d_gene: TRBD2
CDR3aa: CASISGRADTQYF
CDR3nt: TGTGCCAGCATTAGCGGGAGAGCAGATACGCAGTATTTT

abundance: -
v_gene: TRBV7-9
j_gene: TRBJ2-1
d_gene: -
CDR3aa: CASSSRTALNEQFF
CDR3nt: TGTGCCAGCAGCTCTCGGACAGCACTAAATGAGCAGTTCTTC

abundance: few
v_gene: TRBV4-1
j_gene: TRBJ2-1
d_gene: -
CDR3aa: CASSQEGALRYEQFF
CDR3nt: TGCGCCAGCAGCCAAGAAGGCGCGTTGCGTTATGAGCAGTTCTTC

abundance: few
v_gene: TRBV12-3/TRBV12-4
j_gene: TRBJ2-7
d_gene: TRBD1
CDR3aa: CASTFAPGTGVYEQYF
CDR3nt: TGTGCCAGCACCTTCGCTCCCGGGACAGGGGTGTACGAGCAGTACTTC

abundance: -
v_gene: TRBV5-1
j_gene: TRBJ2-1
d_gene: -
CDR3aa: CASSLDLLSYNEQFF
CDR3nt: TGCGCCAGCAGCTTGGACTTACTCTCCTACAATGAGCAGTTCTTC

abundance: few
v_gene: TRBV3-1
j_gene: TRBJ1-6
d_gene: TRBD1
CDR3aa: CASSQGDRASPLHF
CDR3nt: TGTGCCAGCAGCCAAGGGGACAGGGCTTCACCCCTCCACTTT

abundance: few
v_gene: TRBV27
j_gene: TRBJ2-1
d_gene: TRBD2
CDR3aa: CASSFTLAGVYEQFF
CDR3nt: TGTGCCAGCAGTTTTACACTAGCGGGAGTGTATGAGCAGTTCTTC

abundance: many
v_gene: TRBV2
j_gene: TRBJ2-7
d_gene: -
CDR3aa: CASLKTGSSYEQYF
CDR3nt: TGTGCCAGCCTAAAGACAGGTAGCTCCTACGAGCAGTACTTC

abundance: few
v_gene: TRBV6-1
j_gene: TRBJ1-4
d_gene: TRBD1
CDR3aa: CASSYGGQGYEKLFF
CDR3nt: TGTGCCAGCAGTTATGGCGGACAGGGTTATGAAAAACTGTTTTTT

abundance: -
v_gene: TRBV6-6
j_gene: TRBJ2-7
d_gene: TRBD2
CDR3aa: CASSYSAGTTKYEQYF
CDR3nt: TGTGCCAGCAGTTACTCCGCCGGGACTACGAAATACGAGCAGTACTTC

abundance: many
v_gene: TRBV30
j_gene: TRBJ1-5
d_gene: -
CDR3aa: CAWSVLDNQPQHF
CDR3nt: TGTGCCTGGAGTGTATTGGACAATCAGCCCCAGCATTTT

abundance: -
v_gene: TRBV20-1
j_gene: TRBJ2-2
d_gene: TRBD2
CDR3aa: CSARSGLAGGTGELFF
CDR3nt: TGCAGTGCTAGGTCGGGACTAGCGGGAGGGACCGGGGAGCTGTTTTTT

abundance: -
v_gene: TRBV7-9
j_gene: TRBJ2-7
d_gene: -
CDR3aa: CASSFQDRYEQYF
CDR3nt: TGTGCCAGCAGCTTTCAGGACCGCTACGAGCAGTACTTC

abundance: -
v_gene: TRBV3-1
j_gene: TRBJ2-1
d_gene: -
CDR3aa: CASSQVTYNEQFF
CDR3nt: TGTGCCAGCAGCCAAGTCACCTACAATGAGCAGTTCTTC

abundance: -
v_gene: TRBV20-1
j_gene: TRBJ1-1
d_gene: -
CDR3aa: CSAIRTANTEAFF
CDR3nt: TGCAGTGCTATTCGAACAGCGAACACTGAAGCTTTCTTT

abundance: few
v_gene: TRBV18
j_gene: TRBJ2-4
d_gene: -
CDR3aa: CASSPYSDRRGHGNIQYF
CDR3nt: TGTGCCAGCTCACCCTACTCTGACAGGCGAGGGCATGGGAACATTCAGTACTTC

abundance: -
v_gene: TRBV7-3
j_gene: TRBJ2-5
d_gene: -
CDR3aa: CASSHLPWETQYF
CDR3nt: TGTGCCAGTAGTCACCTTCCATGGGAGACCCAGTACTTC

abundance: -
v_gene: TRBV4-2
j_gene: TRBJ2-2
d_gene: TRBD2
CDR3aa: CASSHAGTSDTGELFF
CDR3nt: TGTGCCAGCAGCCATGCCGGGACTAGCGACACCGGGGAGCTGTTTTTT

abundance: -
v_gene: TRBV15
j_gene: TRBJ2-4
d_gene: -
CDR3aa: CATSRDNWGTKNIQYF
CDR3nt: TGTGCCACCAGCAGAGATAATTGGGGGACCAAAAACATTCAGTACTTC

abundance: -
v_gene: TRBV20-1
j_gene: TRBJ2-3
d_gene: -
CDR3aa: CSAKQLHTDTQYF
CDR3nt: TGCAGTGCTAAACAGCTGCACACAGATACGCAGTATTTT

abundance: once
v_gene: TRBV28
j_gene: TRBJ2-7
d_gene: TRBD2
CDR3aa: CASSLWAGGTSGGQYF
CDR3nt: TGTGCCAGCAGTTTATGGGCCGGGGGGACTAGCGGGGGGCAGTACTTC

abundance: many
v_gene: TRBV27
j_gene: TRBJ2-1
d_gene: -
CDR3aa: CASSLMGHSYNEQFF
CDR3nt: TGTGCCAGCAGTTTAATGGGCCACTCCTACAATGAGCAGTTCTTC

abundance: -
v_gene: TRBV20-1
j_gene: TRBJ1-5
d_gene: TRBD1
CDR3aa: CSGEDRANKQPQHF
CDR3nt: TGCAGTGGGGAGGACAGGGCGAACAAGCAGCCCCAGCATTTT

abundance: many
v_gene: TRBV20-1
j_gene: TRBJ2-3
d_gene: TRBD2
CDR3aa: CSAIPGTSGRGSLDTQYF
CDR3nt: TGCAGTGCCATTCCCGGGACTAGCGGGAGGGGTTCGTTGGATACGCAGTATTTT

abundance: few
v_gene: TRBV5-6
j_gene: TRBJ1-5
d_gene: -
CDR3aa: CASSLNGRGGNQPQHF
CDR3nt: TGTGCCAGCAGCTTGAACGGCAGGGGAGGCAATCAGCCCCAGCATTTT

abundance: many
v_gene: TRBV20-1
j_gene: TRBJ2-7
d_gene: TRBD2
CDR3aa: CSACRLAGGCYEQYF
CDR3nt: TGCAGTGCTTGTAGACTAGCGGGAGGATGTTACGAGCAGTACTTC

abundance: many
v_gene: TRBV20-1
j_gene: TRBJ2-7
d_gene: TRBD2
CDR3aa: CSASPRPGTRGNEQYF
CDR3nt: TGCAGTGCTAGTCCTCGGCCCGGGACTAGAGGCAACGAGCAGTACTTC

abundance: many
v_gene: TRBV6-5
j_gene: TRBJ1-6
d_gene: -
CDR3aa: CASSYGGDNSPLHF
CDR3nt: TGTGCCAGCAGTTACGGGGGGGACAATTCACCCCTCCACTTT

abundance: many
v_gene: TRBV28
j_gene: TRBJ1-4
d_gene: TRBD1
CDR3aa: CASSQGTASNEKLFF
CDR3nt: TGTGCCAGCAGCCAGGGGACAGCTTCTAATGAAAAACTGTTTTTT